The 5 T cell receptor beta chains listed next were all sequenced from one sample in a study of CD8+CD57+ T cells in acquired aplastic anemia. It was genomic DNA that served as the template for profiling TCR beta VDJ and CDR3. TCRdb called the reads again in MiXCR, with one record for every CDR3 protein. The data show roughly 93,000 distinct CDR3 sequences, 65% to 70% seen once. Patients sequenced had flow cytometry evidence of CD8+CD57+ cell expansion. Sequencing input: sorted CD4+, CD8+, or CD8+CD57+ T cells (not recorded which) from PBMCs. All receptors come from a human donor with aplastic anemia.

This clonotype was seen a few times. The J gene is TRBJ1-1, the V gene TRBV10-3, with no clear D. V gave up 4 bases and J gave up 1 base, with 10 bases separating them. The CDR3 has 14 amino acids. Germline V gene lookup returns CDR1 ENHRY and CDR2 SYGVKD. This CDR3 reads CAISARQTNTEAFF. The CDR3 region has the DNA TGTGCCATCAGTGCGCGGCAGACGAACACTGAAGCTTTCTTT.

The rearrangement uses TRBV10-3 and TRBJ1-5, with D possibly matching TRBD1 (5 bases). Looked up from germline, CDR1 is ENHRY and CDR2 is SYGVKD. This CDR3 has 13 amino acids. V was trimmed by 8 bases and J by 4 bases, leaving 12 bases between them. CDR3 coding DNA: TGTGCCATCGGGGGAGGTGAAAATCAGCCCCAGCATTTT. This gives the protein CAIGGGENQPQHF.

The V call is TRBV15, the J call TRBJ1-3; D ambiguous. V was trimmed by 8 bases and J by 4 bases, leaving 6 bases between them. The CDR3 is 11 residues long. Germline V lookup: CDR1 LNHNV, CDR2 YYDKDF (reference sequence). For the CDR3, the DNA is TGTGCCACCGGCCGGGGAAACACCATATATTTT. This gives the protein CATGRGNTIYF.

As concerns this clonotype: A much larger clone sits a single nucleotide away, making a read error possible. The chain uses TRBV24-1 and TRBJ2-1; 11 nucleotides line up with TRBD1. The CDR3 totals 14 residues. CDR1 KGHDR and CDR2 SFDVKD come from the germline V gene. V trimming: 5 bases; J trimming: 6 bases; junction bases outside the gene matches: 2. The CDR3 nucleotides read TGTGCCACCAGTGCCGGGACAGGGGGCAATGAGCAGTTCTTC. The encoded protein is CATSAGTGGNEQFF.

This chain uses TRBV10-2 with TRBJ1-1, with D maybe TRBD1 (6 bases). V was shortened by 6 bases and J by 0 bases, with 11 bases between the two germline ends. CDR3 length: 14 residues. Germline V lookup: CDR1 WSHSY, CDR2 SAAADI. The CDR3 DNA sequence: TGCGCCAGCAGACAGGGCCAATTGAACACTGAAGCTTTCTTT. Translated, it gives CASRQGQLNTEAFF.